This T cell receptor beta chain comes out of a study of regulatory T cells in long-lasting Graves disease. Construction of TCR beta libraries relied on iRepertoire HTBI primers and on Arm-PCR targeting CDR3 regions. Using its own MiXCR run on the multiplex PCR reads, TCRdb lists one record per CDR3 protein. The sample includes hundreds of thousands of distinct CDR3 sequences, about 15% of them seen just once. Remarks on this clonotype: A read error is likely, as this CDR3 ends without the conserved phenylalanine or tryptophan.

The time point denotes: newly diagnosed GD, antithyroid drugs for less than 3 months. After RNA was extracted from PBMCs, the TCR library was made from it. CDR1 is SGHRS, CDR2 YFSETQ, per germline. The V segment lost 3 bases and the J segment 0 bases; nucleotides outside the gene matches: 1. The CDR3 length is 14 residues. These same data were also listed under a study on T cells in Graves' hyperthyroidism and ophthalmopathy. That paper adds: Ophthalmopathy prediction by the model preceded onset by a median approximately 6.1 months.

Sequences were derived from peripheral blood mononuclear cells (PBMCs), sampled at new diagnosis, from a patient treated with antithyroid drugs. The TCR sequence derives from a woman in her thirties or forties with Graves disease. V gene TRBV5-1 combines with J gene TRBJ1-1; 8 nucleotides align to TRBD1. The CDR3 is CASSSGQVNTEAFS. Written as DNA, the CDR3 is TGCGCCAGCAGCTCGGGACAGGTGAACACTGAAGCTTTCTCT.